These 26 T cell receptor beta chains share one sample of origin, sequenced in a study of human T cells and chemical hapten exposure. TCRdb recomputed calls from the RACE reads with MiXCR, one row per CDR3 protein. The sample contains 35,000 to 45,000 distinct CDR3 sequences, around a tenth of which appear only once. The time point is: patch test 2, 6 weeks after DPC sensitization. Treatment of the sample: therapeutic diphenylcyclopropenone sensitization with weekly scalp DPC. It was from unfractionated whole blood that total RNA was extracted. Material: whole blood, obtained in connection with sensitization to the hapten diphenylcyclopropenone (DPC). The receptors here all came from a woman between 25 and 40 years old with alopecia areata. Some clones in this sample may be carry-over from other donors' samples.

The chain combines TRBV7-9 with TRBJ2-1, with TRBD2 matching 10 bases. After removal of 5 bases from V and 6 bases from J, the junction contained 4 bases not matched to a gene. Germline V gene sequence: CDR1 SEHNR, CDR2 FQNEAQ (reference sequence). CDR3 size: 14 residues. CDR3 nucleotides: TGTGCCAGCAGCCTAGGACTAGCGGTCAATGAGCAGTTCTTC. Its protein is CASSLGLAVNEQFF.

The chain recombines TRBV6-2 or TRBV6-3 with TRBJ2-7; D is perhaps TRBD2 (7 bases). The V and J ends lost 2 bases and 5 bases respectively, with 13 bases between them. The CDR3 loop spans 14 amino acids. Germline V lookup: CDR1 MNHEY, CDR2 SVGEGT. CDR3 sequence: CASSYGGAVHEQYF. DNA for the CDR3: TGTGCCAGCAGTTACGGGGGGGCAGTACACGAGCAGTACTTC.

The genes are TRBV6-2 or TRBV6-3 and TRBJ1-5; D gene ambiguous. V was shortened by 7 bases and J by 7 bases, with 14 bases between the two germline ends. From germline, CDR1 is MNHEY and CDR2 SVGEGT. The CDR3 has 13 amino acids. The DNA of the CDR3 is TGTGCCAGCACTCAACCCCTCGGGCAGCCCCAGCATTTT. It codes for CASTQPLGQPQHF.

The chain uses TRBV7-2 and TRBJ1-6; perhaps TRBD1 as D (6 bases). Germline V gene lookup returns CDR1 SGHTA and CDR2 FQGNSA. This CDR3 has 14 amino acids. Trimming removed 6 bases at V and 10 bases at J, with 16 bases between. The CDR3 nucleotides are TGTGCCAGCAGTCTCCGGGGGGCAGAGTCACCCCTCCACTTT. Protein: CASSLRGAESPLHF.

The rearrangement uses TRBV6-5 and TRBJ2-6; D is uncertain. Germline CDR1 and CDR2: MNHEY and SVGAGI. Trimming removed 5 bases at V and 2 bases at J, with 10 bases between. This CDR3 has 15 residues. The CDR3, as DNA: TGTGCCAGCAGTCCTGGTCCTCCTGGGGCCAACGTCCTGACTTTC. Translated: CASSPGPPGANVLTF.

This clonotype occurred a few times. The chain couples TRBV5-1 to TRBJ1-2, with a tentative D call TRBD1 (6 bases). Deletions cut 3 bases from V and 4 bases from J, with 7 bases between. This CDR3 is built from 12 residues. Germline-derived CDR1 and CDR2 are SGHRS and YFSETQ. The CDR3 here is CASSSDSYGYTF. CDR3 DNA sequence: TGCGCCAGCAGCTCGGACAGCTATGGCTACACCTTC.

This clonotype has just a few counts. The CDR3 coding sequence is TGCAGCGTTGAATCCCAGGATACGCAGTATTTT. Its translation is CSVESQDTQYF. The rearrangement links TRBV29-1 to TRBJ2-3, with D hard to call. CDR3 length equals 11 residues. V shed 2 bases and J shed 6 bases, with 6 bases lying between them. Germline V gene data show CDR1 as SQVTM and CDR2 as ANQGSEA.

In its sample, this clonotype was seen many times. CDR3 sequence reads: CASSLSADNQPQHF. In DNA form, the CDR3 reads TGTGCCAGCAGCCTCTCGGCAGATAATCAGCCCCAGCATTTT. V gene TRBV7-9 combines with J gene TRBJ1-5; D is ambiguous. This CDR3 has 14 residues. The V gene lost 5 bases and the J gene lost 4 bases, with 12 bases spanning the gap. CDR1 and CDR2 from the germline V gene are SEHNR and FQNEAQ (reference sequence).

This clonotype was seen a few times. This chain joins TRBV28 and TRBJ1-3, with D possibly matching TRBD1 (5 bases). Between the trimmed V and J ends, which lost 1 base and 0 bases, there was a span of 13 bases. Germline V gives CDR1 MDHEN, CDR2 SYDVKM. The CDR3 runs to 17 residues. The CDR3 nucleotides are TGTGCCAGCAGTTTATTCGTCAGGGCAATCTCTGGAAACACCATATATTTT. Translated, it gives CASSLFVRAISGNTIYF. Using reference TRBV28 and TRBJ1-3 for the parts outside the CDR3, the full variable domain is DVKVTQSSRYLVKRTGEKVFLECVQDMDHENMFWYRQDPGLGLRLIYFSYDVKMKEKGDIPEGYSVSREKKERFSLILESASTNQTSMYLCASSLFVRAISGNTIYFGEGSWLTVV.

This clonotype came up many times. The rearrangement uses TRBV5-1 and TRBJ2-3, with TRBD1 identical over 11 bases. Germline CDR1 is SGHRS and CDR2 is YFSETQ. CDR3 length: 15 amino acids. The trim removed 4 bases at V and 0 bases at J, leaving 1 base unmatched. The CDR3 reads CASSGQGASTDTQYF. CDR3 DNA sequence: TGCGCCAGCAGCGGACAGGGGGCGAGCACAGATACGCAGTATTTT.

Ten or more counts support this clonotype. This chain uses TRBV19 with TRBJ1-6, with D possibly TRBD1 on 5 matching bases. CDR1 LNHDA and CDR2 SQIVND come from the germline V gene (reference sequence). Trimming took 7 bases from V and 8 from J, leaving 18 bases between them. This CDR3 is built from 15 residues. The CDR3 sequence: CASNGGRQGYSPLHF. DNA of the CDR3: TGTGCCAGTAATGGTGGGCGCCAGGGCTATTCACCCCTCCACTTT. The full variable domain, its missing parts supplied by reference TRBV19 and TRBJ1-6, is DGGITQSPKYLFRKEGQNVTLSCEQNLNHDAMYWYRQDPGQGLRLIYYSQIVNDFQKGDIAEGYSVSREKKESFPLTVTSAQKNPTAFYLCASNGGRQGYSPLHFGNGTRLTVT.

The chain recombines TRBV9 with TRBJ1-3, with TRBD1 matching 7 bases. The CDR3 has 14 amino acids. Germline lookup yields CDR1 SGDLS and CDR2 YYNGEE. J gave up 2 bases and V 1 base, and 0 bases lay outside the gene matches. CDR3 loop: CASSVQGAGNTIYF. In DNA, the CDR3 is TGTGCCAGCAGCGTACAGGGGGCTGGAAACACCATATATTTT.

Only a few counts were recorded for this clonotype. The chain joins TRBV20-1 to TRBJ1-5; D unresolved. Germline CDR1 reads DFQATT; CDR2 reads SNEGSKA (reference sequence). The CDR3 loop spans 11 amino acids. The V gene lost 3 bases and the J gene lost 4 bases, with 4 bases spanning the gap. The CDR3 DNA sequence: TGCAGTGCTAGGGAGAATCAGCCCCAGCATTTT. Its translation: CSARENQPQHF.

This clonotype was seen more than once but under ten times. This chain connects TRBV7-3 to TRBJ2-3; TRBD2 matches at 9 bases. The CDR3 is 15 residues long. V trimming: 5 bases; J trimming: 1 base; junction bases outside the gene matches: 4. CDR1 and CDR2 (germline): SGHTA, FQGTGA. The CDR3 spells CASSAGLAGTDTQYF. For the CDR3, the DNA is TGTGCCAGCAGCGCGGGACTAGCTGGCACAGATACGCAGTATTTT. The whole variable domain, remainder taken from reference TRBV7-3 and TRBJ2-3, is GAGVSQTPSNKVTEKGKYVELRCDPISGHTALYWYRQSLGQGPEFLIYFQGTGAADDSGLPNDRFFAVRPEGSVSTLKIQRTERGDSAVYLCASSAGLAGTDTQYFGPGTRLTVL.

In its sample, this clonotype was seen a few times. The chain is built from TRBV19 and TRBJ2-2; tentatively, D is TRBD1 (6 bases). Deletions cut 5 bases from V and 0 bases from J, with 16 bases between. Germline V CDR1 and CDR2: LNHDA, SQIVND (reference sequence). This CDR3 comprises 17 residues. The CDR3 sequence: CASSWIFGQPNTGELFF. CDR3 sequence (DNA): TGTGCCAGTAGTTGGATCTTTGGACAGCCGAACACCGGGGAGCTGTTTTTT.

This clonotype was observed a few times. The chain recombines TRBV4-2 with TRBJ2-1, with TRBD2 identical over 7 bases. The germline gives CDR1 LGHNA, CDR2 YNFKEQ. CDR3 length equals 15 residues. V was clipped by 1 base and J by 3 bases; unmatched bases: 3. CDR3 protein: CASSQGGTIYNEQFF. The CDR3 DNA follows: TGTGCCAGCAGCCAAGGGGGGACTATCTACAATGAGCAGTTCTTC.

The V call is TRBV5-1, the J call TRBJ2-1; 10 nucleotides agree with TRBD2. Germline V gene data show CDR1 as SGHRS and CDR2 as YFSETQ. V gave up 1 base and J gave up 6 bases; unmatched junction bases: 4. There are 15 residues in the CDR3. DNA for the CDR3: TGCGCCAGCAGCTTGTGGGCTAGCGGGGGCAATGAGCAGTTCTTC. Its protein product is CASSLWASGGNEQFF.

This clonotype was counted many times. The V call is TRBV6-5, the J call TRBJ2-3; TRBD1 aligns across 8 bases. J was trimmed by 1 base and V by 2 bases; bases with no gene match: 2. The CDR3 sequence is 15 residues long. The germline gives CDR1 MNHEY, CDR2 SVGAGI. CDR3 residues: CASSYGTGGTDTQYF. The CDR3 bases are TGTGCCAGCAGTTACGGGACAGGTGGCACAGATACGCAGTATTTT.

The gene calls are TRBV7-2 and TRBJ2-7; D call uncertain. Germline-derived CDR1 and CDR2 are SGHTA and FQGNSA. CDR3 length: 14 amino acids. V lost 1 base to trimming and J lost 4 bases, with 11 bases between them. The CDR3 nucleotides read TGTGCCAGCAGCTTAGATGGTCGCTCTTACGAGCAGTACTTC. It encodes CASSLDGRSYEQYF. Full variable domain (remainder filled in from reference TRBV7-2 and TRBJ2-7): GAGVSQSPSNKVTEKGKDVELRCDPISGHTALYWYRQSLGQGLEFLIYFQGNSAPDKSGLPSDRFSAERTGGSVSTLTIQRTQQEDSAVYLCASSLDGRSYEQYFGPGTRLTVT.

The rearrangement links TRBV25-1 to TRBJ2-2; D may be TRBD1 (6 bases). V was trimmed by 10 bases and J by 0 bases, leaving 18 bases between them. Germline V gene lookup returns CDR1 MGHDK and CDR2 SYGVNS. The CDR3 covers 16 residues. For the CDR3, the DNA is TGTGCCAAAACGTTAACCGGGACAACGAACACCGGGGAGCTGTTTTTT. It is translated as CAKTLTGTTNTGELFF.

This clonotype came up many times. This chain uses TRBV2 with TRBJ2-2; 7 bases align to TRBD2. The CDR3 totals 14 residues. Trimming cost V 6 bases and J 1 base; bases outside gene matches: 2. From germline, CDR1 is SNHLY and CDR2 FYNNEI. CDR3 residues: CASRGGGNTGELFF. The CDR3 nucleotides are TGTGCCAGCAGGGGCGGGGGGAACACCGGGGAGCTGTTTTTT.

This clonotype came up a few times. The V and J genes are TRBV12-5 and TRBJ2-5, with a tentative D call TRBD1 (6 bases). This CDR3 has 14 residues. V was trimmed by 4 bases and J by 4 bases, leaving 13 bases between them. Germline V gives CDR1 LGHNT, CDR2 FRNRAP. CDR3 sequence: CASGYGQYTETQYF. CDR3 sequence (DNA): TGTGCTAGTGGTTACGGACAGTACACAGAGACCCAGTACTTC.

The chain uses TRBV2 and TRBJ2-5, with TRBD2 as a possible D gene (6 bases). V was trimmed by 10 bases and J by 2 bases, leaving 11 bases between them. This CDR3 spans 12 amino acids. The V gene's germline CDR1 is SNHLY and CDR2 FYNNEI. CDR3 nucleotide sequence: TGTGCCACCTGGGGGGAGCAAGAGACCCAGTACTTC. This encodes CATWGEQETQYF.

CDR3 bases: TGTGCCAGCACCCCTTTACGGCGAATCGGAAACACCATATATTTT. It encodes CASTPLRRIGNTIYF. The chain combines TRBV12-3 or TRBV12-4 with TRBJ1-3; D unresolved. V lost 7 bases to trimming and J lost 4 bases, with 17 bases between them. The CDR3 is 15 amino acids.

The rearrangement uses TRBV28 and TRBJ2-7; no clear D. The CDR3 is 14 amino acids. Germline V gives CDR1 MDHEN, CDR2 SYDVKM. The V end lost 1 base, the J end lost 4 bases, and 11 bases lay between the germline ends. DNA for the CDR3: TGTGCCAGCAGTTTATCAGTATTCCCTTACGAGCAGTACTTC. Translation: CASSLSVFPYEQYF.

This clonotype was picked up many times. The chain has TRBV7-9 and TRBJ2-3; perhaps TRBD2 as D (5 bases). Trimming shortened V by 4 bases and J by 4 bases, and 15 bases separated the two germline ends. This CDR3 region has 15 residues. Germline CDR1 is SEHNR and CDR2 is FQNEAQ (reference sequence). CDR3 residues: CASSSSVRRADTQYF. DNA of the CDR3: TGTGCCAGCAGCTCATCGGTCCGGCGGGCAGATACGCAGTATTTT.